Below are 24 T cell receptor beta chains sequenced from a single sample in a study of human T cells and chemical hapten exposure. Via MiXCR, TCRdb re-called the RACE reads, giving one row per CDR3 protein. This sample has under 50,000 distinct CDR3 sequences; 3% to 4.5% occur once, and the top ten carry 5.6%. Sample time point: healthy volunteer bleed at 6 weeks. Whole blood that had not been fractionated was the source of extracted total RNA. Sequenced sample: whole blood. The receptor set was obtained from a human donor in good health. Some clones in this sample may be carry-over from other donors' samples.

The V and J genes are TRBV20-1 and TRBJ2-7; 12 positions agree with TRBD2. From germline, CDR1 is DFQATT and CDR2 SNEGSKA (reference sequence). J was trimmed by 5 bases and V by 2 bases; bases with no gene match: 7. The CDR3 is made up of 15 amino acids. CDR3 region: CSARTPSGRAHEQYF. CDR3 nucleotides: TGCAGTGCTAGAACGCCTAGCGGGAGGGCCCACGAGCAGTACTTC.

This clonotype appeared many times. The rearrangement joins TRBV4-2 to TRBJ1-2; D is undetermined. Germline CDR1 LGHNA, CDR2 YNFKEQ. The CDR3 has 15 residues. Trimming pared 0 bases from V and 0 bases from J, leaving 8 bases between. CDR3 region: CASSQERVSNYGYTF. The CDR3 DNA reads as TGTGCCAGCAGCCAAGAGAGGGTCTCTAACTATGGCTACACCTTC.

In this sample, this clonotype turned up many times. J is TRBJ2-3 and V is TRBV11-2; 9 nucleotides line up with TRBD2. CDR1 is SGHAT, CDR2 FQNNGV, per germline. This CDR3 comprises 18 residues. After removal of 2 bases from V and 4 bases from J, the junction contained 13 bases not matched to a gene. CDR3 bases: TGTGCCAGCAGCTTAAGAAGACTAGCGGACCGCGGGGCAGATACGCAGTATTTT. Translated, it gives CASSLRRLADRGADTQYF.

Ten or more counts support this clonotype. In DNA form, the CDR3 reads TGCAGCGTTGGCCACCCGGGCACCGGGGAGCTGTTTTTT. This translates into CSVGHPGTGELFF. The chain links TRBV29-1 to TRBJ2-2; no firm D call. This CDR3 comprises 13 residues. The V end was cut by 4 bases, the J end by 4 bases, with 10 bases between. CDR1 and CDR2 (germline): SQVTM, ANQGSEA.

This clonotype has at least ten counts. The chain joins TRBV12-5 to TRBJ2-3; D is ambiguous. This CDR3 spans 13 amino acids. V was shortened by 1 base and J by 4 bases, with 6 bases between the two germline ends. Germline loops: CDR1 LGHNT, CDR2 FRNRAP. The CDR3 nucleotides read TGTGCTAGTGGTTTGGCCCCTTCAGATACGCAGTATTTT. As protein: CASGLAPSDTQYF.

This clonotype was recorded a few times. The chain is built from TRBV6-1 and TRBJ2-3; D unresolved. Germline-derived CDR1 and CDR2 are MNHNS and SASEGT. The CDR3 runs to 12 residues. Trimming pared 7 bases from V and 8 bases from J, leaving 13 bases between. The CDR3 bases are TGTGCCAGCAACAACTACTCGCCTACGCAGTATTTT. It is translated as CASNNYSPTQYF.

This clonotype was observed a handful of times. This chain uses TRBV29-1 with TRBJ1-1, with 8 positions matching TRBD1. V lost 3 bases and J lost 0; bases outside the gene matches: 3. This CDR3 is 14 amino acids long. Germline V gene sequence: CDR1 SQVTM, CDR2 ANQGSEA. CDR3 sequence reads: CSVDGTGLNTEAFF. CDR3 nucleotides: TGCAGCGTTGACGGGACAGGATTGAACACTGAAGCTTTCTTT.

The chain employs TRBV5-1 and TRBJ2-3, with unresolved D. The CDR3 covers 14 residues. V was shortened by 8 bases and J by 0 bases, with 13 bases between the two germline ends. The germline CDR1 and CDR2 sequences are SGHRS and YFSETQ. The CDR3 nucleotides are TGCGCCAGTGTCGACGGTCATAGCACAGATACGCAGTATTTT. Protein: CASVDGHSTDTQYF.

This clonotype was counted many times. This chain connects TRBV6-6 to TRBJ2-4, with D uncertain. Trimming removed 8 bases from V and 6 bases from J, with 8 bases in between. The CDR3 covers 11 residues. Germline V gene lookup returns CDR1 MNHNY and CDR2 SVGAGI (reference sequence). In DNA form, the CDR3 reads TGTGCCAGCGTCCGATCAAACATTCAGTACTTC. Its translation: CASVRSNIQYF.

This clonotype was detected ten times or more. The chain employs TRBV7-9 and TRBJ2-1, with TRBD2 matching over 9 bases. Losses at the gene ends were 5 bases for V and 2 bases for J; bases not matched to a gene: 10. This CDR3 contains 17 residues. Germline CDR1 SEHNR, CDR2 FQNEAQ (reference sequence). The CDR3 region has the DNA TGTGCCAGCAGCGTCGCTGCAGCGGGAGGTCCCTACAATGAGCAGTTCTTC. Its protein product is CASSVAAAGGPYNEQFF.

This clonotype was recorded at least ten times. The gene calls are TRBV6-5 and TRBJ1-3, with 8 bases identical to TRBD1. Germline V lookup: CDR1 MNHEY, CDR2 SVGAGI. The CDR3 length is 15 residues. V shed 6 bases and J 7 bases; nucleotides not matched to a gene: 11. CDR3 sequence reads: CASSQNRGSPNTIYF. Written as DNA, the CDR3 is TGTGCCAGCAGCCAAAACAGGGGGAGTCCGAACACCATATATTTT.

The V gene is TRBV2, the J gene TRBJ2-4; TRBD2 might be the D (5 bases). Between the trimmed V and J ends, which lost 11 bases and 2 bases, there was a span of 13 bases. The CDR3 runs 13 residues. Germline V gene lookup returns CDR1 SNHLY and CDR2 FYNNEI. CDR3 region: CAGARETKNIQYF. In nucleotides, the CDR3 is TGTGCCGGTGCAAGGGAGACCAAAAACATTCAGTACTTC.

This clonotype appeared many times. The V and J genes are TRBV5-5 and TRBJ2-5; D uncertain. Germline V gene lookup returns CDR1 SGHKS and CDR2 YYEKEE (reference sequence). V shed 0 bases and J shed 4 bases, with 4 bases lying between them. This CDR3 region has 12 residues. CDR3 protein: CASSLALETQYF. The CDR3 nucleotides are TGTGCCAGCAGCTTGGCCCTAGAGACCCAGTACTTC. Complete variable domain (other parts from reference TRBV5-5 and TRBJ2-5): DAGVTQSPTHLIKTRGQQVTLRCSPISGHKSVSWYQQVLGQGPQFIFQYYEKEERGRGNFPDRFSARQFPNYSSELNVNALLLGDSALYLCASSLALETQYFGPGTRLLVL.

There are many counts of this clonotype. J is TRBJ1-4 and V is TRBV3-1, with TRBD1 matching 9 bases. J lost 7 bases, V lost 2 bases, and 5 bases had no gene match. In germline, CDR1 is LGHDT, CDR2 YNNKEL (reference sequence). The CDR3 runs 15 residues. The CDR3 sequence is CASSQPGQGSEKLFF. The CDR3 bases are TGTGCCAGCAGCCAACCGGGACAGGGAAGTGAAAAACTGTTTTTT.

Points on this clonotype: A read error may be the cause here, since a much bigger clone is one base away. This sequence joins TRBV7-3 and TRBJ2-3, with 7 nucleotides matching TRBD2. Per germline, CDR1 SGHTA and CDR2 FQGTGA. Trimming took 5 bases from V and 3 from J; bases not matched to a gene: 8. The CDR3 is made up of 15 amino acids. The CDR3 coding sequence is TGTGCCAGCAGCGGATACTCGCGGGGGACAGATACGCAGTATTTT. As protein: CASSGYSRGTDTQYF.

This clonotype has ten or more counts. The chain carries TRBV28 and TRBJ2-1; D gene uncertain. CDR1 and CDR2 (germline): MDHEN, SYDVKM. There are 12 residues in the CDR3. V was trimmed by 3 bases and J by 10 bases, leaving 10 bases between them. The CDR3 region is CASSFGPLEQFF. The CDR3 nucleotides read TGTGCCAGCAGTTTTGGGCCGCTAGAGCAGTTCTTC.

This clonotype was detected many times. V is TRBV28 and J is TRBJ2-7, with D possibly TRBD2 on 5 matching bases. CDR3 size: 19 residues. With 4 bases removed from V and 3 bases from J, the gap between germline ends came to 28 bases. The germline V gene encodes CDR1 MDHEN and CDR2 SYDVKM. The CDR3 DNA reads as TGTGCCAGCAGTTCCACTCGCCGGGGTGGCAGAACCGGCGGCTACGAGCAGTACTTC. As protein: CASSSTRRGGRTGGYEQYF.

This clonotype was seen at least ten times. This chain links TRBV9 with TRBJ1-5, with D unresolved. The V gene lost 9 bases and the J gene lost 4 bases, with 14 bases spanning the gap. The CDR3 loop spans 13 amino acids. The germline V gene has CDR1 SGDLS and CDR2 YYNGEE. The CDR3 region has the DNA TGTGCCACCCGGACTTTACCTAATCAGCCCCAGCATTTT. Its protein is CATRTLPNQPQHF. The whole variable domain, remainder taken from reference TRBV9 and TRBJ1-5, is DSGVTQTPKHLITATGQRVTLRCSPRSGDLSVYWYQQSLDQGLQFLIQYYNGEERAKGNILERFSAQQFPDLHSELNLSSLELGDSALYFCATRTLPNQPQHFGDGTRLSIL.

This clonotype was seen repeatedly, ten times or more. The chain couples TRBV7-2 to TRBJ1-6, with 7 bases aligning to TRBD1. The CDR3 is 14 amino acids. Germline-derived CDR1 and CDR2 are SGHTA and FQGNSA. J was trimmed by 7 bases and V by 8 bases; bases with no gene match: 8. The CDR3 DNA sequence: TGTGCCAGCGCCCAACAGGGGACAAATTCACCCCTCCACTTT. This translates into CASAQQGTNSPLHF. Full variable domain (remainder filled in from reference TRBV7-2 and TRBJ1-6): GAGVSQSPSNKVTEKGKDVELRCDPISGHTALYWYRQSLGQGLEFLIYFQGNSAPDKSGLPSDRFSAERTGGSVSTLTIQRTQQEDSAVYLCASAQQGTNSPLHFGNGTRLTVT.

In this sample, this clonotype is medium-sized (0.01 to 0.1%). One end of the junction varies from germline; a read error may be responsible. The V gene is TRBV7-6, the J gene TRBJ2-7; no reliable D call. Germline CDR1 SGHVS, CDR2 FNYEAQ. The CDR3 consists of 12 residues. The CDR3 DNA is TGTGCCAGCAGCTTTCCCGGCACAGCTATGGTTTTC. Protein product: CASSFPGTAMVF.

The gene calls are TRBV19 and TRBJ2-2, with 9 bases lining up with TRBD1. With V trimmed by 3 bases and J by 7 bases, 9 bases remained unmatched. The CDR3 length is 16 residues. Germline CDR1 is LNHDA and CDR2 is SQIVND (reference sequence). The CDR3 nucleotides are TGTGCCAGTAGTATCCAACCGGGACAGGGAAACGGGGAGCTGTTTTTT. Its translation: CASSIQPGQGNGELFF.

This clonotype was recorded a few times. The V call is TRBV3-1, the J call TRBJ2-3, with 10 nucleotides matching TRBD2. V lost 0 bases, J lost 3 bases, and 9 bases stayed unmatched. CDR3 length: 18 residues. CDR1 is LGHDT and CDR2 is YNNKEL in the germline V gene (reference sequence). The CDR3 nucleotides are TGTGCCAGCAGCCAAGATACCCCTAGCGGGAGTTCTACAGATACGCAGTATTTT. Its protein is CASSQDTPSGSSTDTQYF.

In its sample, this clonotype was seen many times. The chain joins TRBV2 to TRBJ2-3, with 8 nucleotides matching TRBD1. The germline gives CDR1 SNHLY, CDR2 FYNNEI. The V segment lost 6 bases and the J segment 1 base; nucleotides outside the gene matches: 6. The CDR3 loop spans 15 amino acids. The CDR3 DNA reads TGTGCCAGCAGGCGGACAGGGTCCCGCACAGATACGCAGTATTTT. Translated: CASRRTGSRTDTQYF.

This clonotype occurred many times. The chain uses TRBV30 and TRBJ2-3; 7 nucleotides line up with TRBD1. The trim removed 4 bases at V and 1 base at J, leaving 5 bases unmatched. The CDR3 runs to 14 residues. Germline values: CDR1 GTSNPN, CDR2 SVGIG (reference sequence). CDR3 residues: CAWTKTGRTDTQYF. The CDR3 nucleotides read TGTGCCTGGACTAAGACAGGGCGCACAGATACGCAGTATTTT.